The 32 T cell receptor beta chains reported below all come from one sample, sequenced in a study of T cell responses to AZD1222 COVID-19 vaccine. Here immunoSEQ multiplex PCR was the method, and the copy in TCRdb shows in-frame clones only, minus some. This table holds 130,000 to 150,000 clones, roughly 89% found once. Source: peripheral blood, taken on day 0 of AZD1222 vaccination. These TCRs come from an adult in good health.

The rearrangement joins TRBV5-8 to TRBJ1-5; D not certain. Trimming left V 0 bases short and J 4 bases short, with 11 bases between. CDR3 length: 15 residues. Germline V lookup: CDR1 SGHTS, CDR2 YDEGEE. CDR3 in amino acids: CASSLDVQLNQPQHF. DNA for the CDR3: TGTGCCAGCAGCTTGGATGTACAGTTGAATCAGCCCCAGCATTTT.

This clone was observed a single time. The V call is TRBV9, the J call TRBJ2-3, with 7 bases aligning to TRBD2. CDR3 length: 15 amino acids. Germline loops: CDR1 SGDLS, CDR2 YYNGEE. V lost 2 bases to trimming and J lost 7 bases; unmatched junction nucleotides: 10. For the CDR3, the DNA is TGTGCCAGCAGCGTCGAAACGGGAGGAGGAAATACGCAGTATTTT. Translating gives CASSVETGGGNTQYF.

The rearrangement links TRBV11-2 to TRBJ1-2; TRBD1 matches at 7 bases. The CDR3 has 15 residues. Germline lookup yields CDR1 SGHAT and CDR2 FQNNGV. The V and J ends lost 0 bases and 4 bases, in that order; junction bases with no gene match: 5. The CDR3, as DNA: TGTGCCAGCAGCTTAGATCGGGGGGACAGCTATGGCTACACCTTC. Its translation is CASSLDRGDSYGYTF.

The chain is built from TRBV7-9 and TRBJ1-6, with D unresolved. Germline V lookup: CDR1 SEHNR, CDR2 FQNEAQ (reference sequence). Trimming pared 3 bases from V and 2 bases from J, leaving 5 bases between. This CDR3 has 14 residues. The chain's CDR3 is CASSFDPYNSPLHF. CDR3 bases: TGTGCCAGCAGCTTTGATCCCTATAATTCACCCCTCCACTTT.

The chain couples TRBV19 to TRBJ2-1; the match to TRBD2 covers 7 bases. The CDR3 loop spans 16 amino acids. Germline V gene sequence: CDR1 LNHDA, CDR2 SQIVND (reference sequence). The trim removed 4 bases at V and 0 bases at J, leaving 6 bases unmatched. CDR3 protein: CASSSLAEYSYNEQFF. In DNA, the CDR3 is TGTGCCAGTAGTAGTCTAGCGGAATACTCCTACAATGAGCAGTTCTTC.

The gene calls are TRBV7-9 and TRBJ1-6; TRBD1 might be the D (5 bases). The germline V gene has CDR1 SEHNR and CDR2 FQNEAQ (reference sequence). The CDR3 totals 16 residues. With 1 base removed from V and 8 bases from J, the gap between germline ends came to 15 bases. The CDR3 loop reads CASSLEEGSIHSPLHF. As DNA, the CDR3 is TGTGCCAGCAGCTTAGAAGAGGGGTCGATCCATTCACCCCTCCACTTT.

The chain combines TRBV3-1 (or the pseudogene TRBV3-2) with TRBJ1-2, with D maybe TRBD1 (5 bases). CDR1 is LGHDT, CDR2 YNNKEL, per germline (reference sequence). The CDR3 has 15 amino acids. V was shortened by 0 bases and J by 8 bases, with 16 bases between the two germline ends. The CDR3 sequence is CASSQDLQGSGGYTF. CDR3 DNA sequence: TGTGCCAGCAGCCAAGATCTTCAGGGATCCGGGGGCTACACCTTC.

This rearrangement joins TRBV2 to TRBJ2-1; a possible D gene is TRBD2 (6 bases). V shed 6 bases and J shed 6 bases, with 9 bases lying between them. Per germline, CDR1 SNHLY and CDR2 FYNNEI. This CDR3 contains 12 residues. CDR3 in amino acids: CASRSSGNEQFF. Written as DNA, the CDR3 is TGTGCCAGCAGGAGTAGCGGCAATGAGCAGTTCTTC.

The rearrangement links TRBV5-1 to TRBJ1-6; no firm D call. Trimming removed 4 bases from V and 10 bases from J, with 15 bases in between. Germline CDR1 SGHRS, CDR2 YFSETQ. CDR3 size: 14 residues. CDR3 residues: CASSPATPGSPLHF. The CDR3 DNA is TGCGCCAGCAGCCCCGCGACCCCGGGATCACCCCTCCACTTT.

The chain links TRBV27 to TRBJ2-7, with 12 bases aligning to TRBD2. The CDR3 sequence is 17 residues long. Trimming cost V 4 bases and J 4 bases; bases outside gene matches: 11. Germline CDR1 is MNHEY and CDR2 is SMNVEV (reference sequence). CDR3 region: CASSSFATSGSGYEQYF. As DNA, the CDR3 is TGTGCCAGCAGTTCCTTCGCGACTAGCGGGAGTGGATACGAGCAGTACTTC.

Note on this clone: The junction and the germline gene differ at one end; a read error may be behind it. The DNA of the CDR3 is TGTGCCAGCAGTCTATCGGGTCTCGGCAACAATGAGCAGTTCTTC. It translates to CASSLSGLGNNEQFF. J is TRBJ2-1 and V is TRBV27; D is unclear. Looked up from germline, CDR1 is MNHEY and CDR2 is SMNVEV (reference sequence). CDR3 length: 15 amino acids.

The chain is built from TRBV19 and TRBJ1-2, with 10 bases that match TRBD1. Germline CDR1 and CDR2: LNHDA and SQIVND (reference sequence). The CDR3 is 15 residues long. The ends lost 8 bases at V and 10 bases at J; junction bases unmatched: 16. The CDR3 DNA is TGTGCCAGTCACGGTACCGGGACAGGGGAGAGTGACTACACCTTC. Its translation is CASHGTGTGESDYTF.

The J gene is TRBJ2-7, the V gene TRBV18, with D perhaps matching TRBD1 (5 bases). Germline-derived CDR1 and CDR2 are KGHSH and LQKENI. The germline V and J ends were trimmed by 3 bases and 6 bases, with 15 bases remaining between them. This CDR3 has 14 amino acids. CDR3 in amino acids: CASSPSQDWGEQYF. Written as DNA, the CDR3 is TGTGCCAGCTCACCCTCACAGGATTGGGGCGAGCAGTACTTC.

The chain has TRBV3-1 (or the pseudogene TRBV3-2) and TRBJ1-2; 8 bases map to TRBD1. V trimming: 2 bases; J trimming: 8 bases; junction bases outside the gene matches: 4. This CDR3 is 13 amino acids long. The V gene's germline CDR1 is LGHDT and CDR2 YNNKEL (reference sequence). CDR3 amino acids: CASSQQGAGGYTF. The CDR3 DNA follows: TGTGCCAGCAGCCAACAGGGGGCTGGCGGCTACACCTTC.

The CDR3 loop is CASSFSNRGDEQFF. The DNA of the CDR3 is TGTGCCAGCAGTTTTAGTAACAGGGGAGATGAGCAGTTCTTC. This chain links TRBV28 with TRBJ2-1; the match to TRBD1 covers 7 bases. Germline CDR1 reads MDHEN; CDR2 reads SYDVKM. This CDR3 is 14 amino acids long. The V gene end was trimmed by 3 bases and the J gene end by 8 bases; junction bases not matched to a gene: 7.

This chain uses TRBV11-2 with TRBJ2-7, with 7 bases that match TRBD2. The CDR3 loop spans 14 amino acids. Germline trimming cut 5 bases from V and 2 bases from J; bases unmatched to any gene: 6. Per germline, CDR1 SGHAT and CDR2 FQNNGV. The chain's CDR3 is CASSPQGLTYEQYF. The CDR3 coding sequence is TGTGCCAGCAGCCCCCAGGGACTAACCTACGAGCAGTACTTC.

The chain carries TRBV28 and TRBJ1-4; D is undetermined. The CDR3 has 14 residues. CDR1 MDHEN and CDR2 SYDVKM come from the germline V gene. Deletions cut 5 bases from V and 8 bases from J, with 15 bases between. CDR3 coding DNA: TGTGCCAGCAGTCCCCTAGAGAGACGCGAAAAACTGTTTTTT. Translating it yields CASSPLERREKLFF.

This chain links TRBV19 with TRBJ1-5, with a possible D match to TRBD1 (6 bases). CDR1 LNHDA and CDR2 SQIVND come from the germline V gene (reference sequence). Between the trimmed V and J ends, which lost 1 base and 3 bases, there was a span of 13 bases. This CDR3 is built from 16 residues. The CDR3 loop reads CASSIVGGTINQPQHF. The CDR3 region has the DNA TGTGCCAGTAGTATAGTGGGAGGGACAATCAATCAGCCCCAGCATTTT.

The CDR3 loop reads CSVQGLMNTEAFF. The CDR3 DNA follows: TGCAGCGTCCAGGGTTTGATGAACACTGAAGCTTTCTTT. The V gene is TRBV29-1, the J gene TRBJ1-1; D might be TRBD1 (5 bases). Per the germline V gene, CDR1 is SQVTM and CDR2 is ANQGSEA. The CDR3 contains 13 residues. Trimming removed 6 bases from V and 0 bases from J, with 11 bases in between. The variable domain in full, completed from reference TRBV29-1 and TRBJ1-1, reads SAVISQKPSRDICQRGTSLTIQCQVDSQVTMMFWYRQQPGQSLTLIATANQGSEATYESGFVIDKFPISRPNLTFSTLTVSNMSPEDSSIYLCSVQGLMNTEAFFGQGTRLTVV.

The V and J genes are TRBV28 and TRBJ2-1; D is unclear. Germline V gene sequence: CDR1 MDHEN, CDR2 SYDVKM. The CDR3 is 14 residues long. Between the trimmed V and J ends, which lost 7 bases and 0 bases, there was a span of 10 bases. CDR3 sequence reads: CASIAQSSYNEQFF. The DNA for the CDR3 is TGTGCCAGCATTGCCCAGAGCTCCTACAATGAGCAGTTCTTC.

The chain is built from TRBV6-2 or TRBV6-3 and TRBJ1-4; weak D call: TRBD1 (5 bases). Per the germline V gene, CDR1 is MNHEY and CDR2 is SVGEGT. V was pared by 5 bases and J by 0 bases, with 7 bases between. The CDR3 covers 14 residues. Here the CDR3 reads CASSRGPTNEKLFF. In DNA form, the CDR3 reads TGTGCCAGCAGTAGGGGACCAACTAATGAAAAACTGTTTTTT.

The rearrangement uses TRBV24-1 and TRBJ1-5; the D gene is possibly TRBD1 (6 bases). Germline CDR1 KGHDR, CDR2 SFDVKD. The CDR3 is 15 amino acids. V lost 4 bases and J lost 3, with 12 bases in between. DNA for the CDR3: TGTGCCACCAGTGACCCCGGACAGAACAATCAGCCCCAGCATTTT. Its protein product is CATSDPGQNNQPQHF.

The genes are TRBV5-8 and TRBJ2-6; tentatively, D is TRBD2 (6 bases). CDR3 size: 17 residues. Germline V gene sequence: CDR1 SGHTS, CDR2 YDEGEE. V gave up 4 bases and J gave up 0 bases, with 14 bases separating them. The CDR3 coding sequence is TGTGCCAGCAGCCCAGGGACTTTCAGCTCTGGGGCCAACGTCCTGACTTTC. Translation gives CASSPGTFSSGANVLTF.

This clone was detected only once. V gene TRBV19 combines with J gene TRBJ1-1, with 8 bases identical to TRBD1. The CDR3 spans 14 residues. Germline V gives CDR1 LNHDA, CDR2 SQIVND (reference sequence). V lost 8 bases to trimming and J lost 5 bases; unmatched junction nucleotides: 10. The CDR3 is CASSDRVEGTEAFF. The CDR3 bases are TGTGCCAGTTCGGACAGGGTCGAAGGAACTGAAGCTTTCTTT.

This chain joins TRBV6-5 and TRBJ2-1; TRBD1 agrees at 7 bases. V was pared by 5 bases and J by 9 bases, with 13 bases of the junction left unmatched. The CDR3 totals 15 residues. Germline lookup yields CDR1 MNHEY and CDR2 SVGAGI. In DNA form, the CDR3 reads TGTGCCAGCAGTCCAATAGACAGGGAGTCTAGTGAGCAGTTCTTC. This codes for CASSPIDRESSEQFF.

The CDR3 reads CASSMWVLEPQHF. CDR3 sequence (DNA): TGTGCCAGTAGTATGTGGGTTTTGGAGCCCCAGCATTTT. The gene calls are TRBV19 and TRBJ1-5; D remains unclear. The germline V and J ends were trimmed by 3 bases and 8 bases, with 11 bases remaining between them. The CDR3 covers 13 residues. The germline V gene encodes CDR1 LNHDA and CDR2 SQIVND (reference sequence). Supplemented by reference TRBV19 and TRBJ1-5, the full variable domain reads DGGITQSPKYLFRKEGQNVTLSCEQNLNHDAMYWYRQDPGQGLRLIYYSQIVNDFQKGDIAEGYSVSREKKESFPLTVTSAQKNPTAFYLCASSMWVLEPQHFGDGTRLSIL.

This chain joins TRBV21-1 and TRBJ2-3; the table calls TRBD2, which could not be checked here. TRBV21-1 is noted as a pseudogene. The CDR3 is made up of 19 amino acids. The CDR3, as DNA: TGTGCCAGCAGCCACCTGGGACTAGCGGGAGGGCCGTGGACAGCCACGCAGTATTTT. Its protein is CASSHLGLAGGPWTATQYF.

The chain employs TRBV2 and TRBJ2-4; 13 bases match TRBD2. There are 17 residues in the CDR3. The V segment lost 4 bases and the J segment 6 bases; nucleotides outside the gene matches: 9. From germline, CDR1 is SNHLY and CDR2 FYNNEI. The chain's CDR3 is CASSVRTSGSGGNIQYF. CDR3 coding DNA: TGTGCCAGCAGTGTGAGGACTAGCGGGAGTGGGGGAAACATTCAGTACTTC.

CDR3 nucleotide sequence: TGTGCCAGCTCACCAGAAAACACCATATATTTT. Protein product: CASSPENTIYF. V and J are TRBV18 and TRBJ1-3; D is uncertain. There are 11 residues in the CDR3. The germline gives CDR1 KGHSH, CDR2 LQKENI. V shed 2 bases and J shed 6 bases, with 2 bases lying between them. Supplemented by reference TRBV18 and TRBJ1-3, the full variable domain reads NAGVMQNPRHLVRRRGQEARLRCSPMKGHSHVYWYRQLPEEGLKFMVYLQKENIIDESGMPKERFSAEFPKEGPSILRIQQVVRGDSAAYFCASSPENTIYFGEGSWLTVV.

This chain uses TRBV7-8 with TRBJ1-2; D is uncertain. Trimming took off 5 bases at V and 0 bases at J, with 13 bases between the two ends. The CDR3 is 15 amino acids. CDR1 and CDR2 from the germline V gene are SGHVS and FQNEAQ. The CDR3 loop is CASSQYSGSNYGYTF. CDR3 DNA sequence: TGTGCCAGCAGCCAGTACAGCGGATCTAACTATGGCTACACCTTC.

This chain links TRBV18 with TRBJ1-2; D unclear. Trimming pared 1 base from V and 7 bases from J, leaving 10 bases between. The CDR3 consists of 13 residues. Germline V gene data show CDR1 as KGHSH and CDR2 as LQKENI. DNA of the CDR3: TGTGCCAGCTCACCACGGCGGGAGGGTGGCTACACCTTC. As protein: CASSPRREGGYTF.

The chain joins TRBV4-1 to TRBJ1-5; D may be TRBD1 (5 bases). The CDR3 sequence is 15 residues long. Germline values: CDR1 MGHRA, CDR2 YSYEKL. Trimming removed 0 bases at V and 4 bases at J, with 10 bases between. This chain's CDR3 is CASSQEQGVNQPQHF. In nucleotides, the CDR3 is TGCGCCAGCAGCCAAGAACAAGGGGTTAATCAGCCCCAGCATTTT.